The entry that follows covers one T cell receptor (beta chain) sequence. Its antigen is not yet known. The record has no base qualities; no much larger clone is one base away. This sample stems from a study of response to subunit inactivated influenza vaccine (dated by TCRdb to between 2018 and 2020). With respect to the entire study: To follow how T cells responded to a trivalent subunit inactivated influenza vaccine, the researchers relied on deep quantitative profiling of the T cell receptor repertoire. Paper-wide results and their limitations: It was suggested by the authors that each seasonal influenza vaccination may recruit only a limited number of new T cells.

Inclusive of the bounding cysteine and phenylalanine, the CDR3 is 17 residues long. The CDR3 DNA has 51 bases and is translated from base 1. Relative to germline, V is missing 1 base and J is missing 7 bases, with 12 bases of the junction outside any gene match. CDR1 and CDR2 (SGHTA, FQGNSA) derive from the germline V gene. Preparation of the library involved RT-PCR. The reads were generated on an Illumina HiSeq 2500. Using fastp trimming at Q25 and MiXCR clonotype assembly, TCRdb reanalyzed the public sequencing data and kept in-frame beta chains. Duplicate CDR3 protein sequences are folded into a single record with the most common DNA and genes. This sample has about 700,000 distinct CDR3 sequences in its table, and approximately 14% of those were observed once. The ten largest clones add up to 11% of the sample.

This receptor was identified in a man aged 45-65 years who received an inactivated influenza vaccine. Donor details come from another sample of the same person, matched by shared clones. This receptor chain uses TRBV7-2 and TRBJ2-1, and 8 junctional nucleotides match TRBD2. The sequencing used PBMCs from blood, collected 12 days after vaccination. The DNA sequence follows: TGTGCCAGCAGCTTAGTTCCTAGCCCCCGGGGGGGGAATGAGCAGTTCTTC. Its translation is CASSLVPSPRGGNEQFF.